This passage covers 9 T cell receptor beta chains from one sample sequenced in a study of T cells after posttransplantation cyclophosphamide. Using immunoSEQ multiplex PCR, the repertoire was profiled, and TCRdb retains in-frame clones only, with some absent. This sample carries over 30,000 clones, none of them present only once. Sequenced: PBMCs. Receptors originate from a woman aged 45-60 years in good health and a related stem cell transplant donor.

This clone was counted many times. The chain employs TRBV7-2 and TRBJ1-1; 7 bases match TRBD1. Trimming took 6 bases from V and 4 from J; bases not matched to a gene: 8. This CDR3 region has 14 residues. Germline loops: CDR1 SGHTA, CDR2 FQGNSA. The CDR3 nucleotides read TGTGCCAGCAGACGGACAGGTGGGAGCACTGAAGCTTTCTTT. This codes for CASRRTGGSTEAFF.

This clone was counted ten times or more. The J gene is TRBJ2-7, the V gene TRBV11-3; 7 bases agree with TRBD1. The CDR3 extends over 16 amino acids. Germline-derived CDR1 and CDR2 are SGHNT and YENEEA. Germline trimming cut 4 bases from V and 0 bases from J; bases unmatched to any gene: 9. CDR3: CASSSPPTGSSYEQYF. In DNA form, the CDR3 reads TGTGCCAGCAGCTCACCGCCGACAGGGAGCTCCTACGAGCAGTACTTC.

This clone was picked up many times. V is TRBV13 and J is TRBJ2-7; no definite D call. The CDR3 extends over 13 amino acids. CDR1 PRHDT and CDR2 FYEKMQ come from the germline V gene (reference sequence). Trimming pared 0 bases from V and 2 bases from J, leaving 5 bases between. In DNA, the CDR3 is TGTGCCAGCAGCTTAGGTAGAGCCTACGAGCAGTACTTC. Protein product: CASSLGRAYEQYF.

This clone has a count of ten or more. DNA of the CDR3: TGTGCCAGTACCTCACAGGGGGCGGGCTACAATGAGCAGTTCTTC. Protein sequence: CASTSQGAGYNEQFF. The chain carries TRBV19 and TRBJ2-1, with 9 nucleotides matching TRBD1. Germline lookup yields CDR1 LNHDA and CDR2 SQIVND (reference sequence). This CDR3 has 15 amino acids. V shed 7 bases and J 3 bases; nucleotides not matched to a gene: 7.

This clone was picked up many times. V gene TRBV5-1 combines with J gene TRBJ2-7; possibly TRBD2 for D (5 bases). V was clipped by 0 bases and J by 3 bases, with 13 bases between them. The CDR3 runs to 15 residues. Germline V gene data show CDR1 as SGHRS and CDR2 as YFSETQ. The DNA of the CDR3 is TGCGCCAGCAGCTTGGGGTCTAGCCAGATCTACGAGCAGTACTTC. Protein: CASSLGSSQIYEQYF. Full variable domain (missing parts from reference TRBV5-1 and TRBJ2-7): KAGVTQTPRYLIKTRGQQVTLSCSPISGHRSVSWYQQTPGQGLQFLFEYFSETQRNKGNFPGRFSGRQFSNSRSEMNVSTLELGDSALYLCASSLGSSQIYEQYFGPGTRLTVT.

This clone was seen at least ten times. CDR3: CSVVTGYEQYF. The CDR3 coding sequence is TGCAGTGTCGTCACAGGCTACGAGCAGTACTTC. The rearrangement links TRBV20-1 to TRBJ2-7; TRBD1 might be the D (5 bases). CDR1 is DFQATT, CDR2 SNEGSKA, per germline (reference sequence). The ends were cut back, 7 bases at V and 3 bases at J, with 10 bases in the middle. This CDR3 is 11 amino acids long.

The chain joins TRBV27 to TRBJ2-7, with TRBD1 as a possible D gene (6 bases). The V end was cut by 3 bases, the J end by 2 bases, with 17 bases between. The CDR3 contains 16 residues. Germline assignment: CDR1 MNHEY and CDR2 SMNVEV (reference sequence). This CDR3 reads CASSFSPQGFTYEQYF. The DNA of the CDR3 is TGTGCCAGCAGTTTCTCCCCCCAGGGGTTTACCTACGAGCAGTACTTC.

This clone was recorded at least ten times. V and J are TRBV6-6 and TRBJ1-1, with D possibly TRBD1 on 5 matching bases. In germline, CDR1 is MNHNY, CDR2 SVGAGI (reference sequence). Trimming left V 6 bases short and J 1 base short, with 9 bases between. The CDR3 has 13 residues. The DNA of the CDR3 is TGTGCCAGCAGGCGTACAGGGAACACTGAAGCTTTCTTT. It translates to CASRRTGNTEAFF.

In this sample, this clone turned up many times. The gene calls are TRBV7-7 and TRBJ2-1; 7 bases fit TRBD2. The CDR3 extends over 14 amino acids. CDR1 and CDR2 from the germline V gene are SSHAT and FNYEAQ (reference sequence). Trimming removed 5 bases from V and 10 bases from J; junction bases left unmatched: 11. The CDR3 here is CASSPNSGGYEQFF. The CDR3 DNA is TGTGCCAGCAGCCCCAATTCGGGGGGATACGAGCAGTTCTTC.